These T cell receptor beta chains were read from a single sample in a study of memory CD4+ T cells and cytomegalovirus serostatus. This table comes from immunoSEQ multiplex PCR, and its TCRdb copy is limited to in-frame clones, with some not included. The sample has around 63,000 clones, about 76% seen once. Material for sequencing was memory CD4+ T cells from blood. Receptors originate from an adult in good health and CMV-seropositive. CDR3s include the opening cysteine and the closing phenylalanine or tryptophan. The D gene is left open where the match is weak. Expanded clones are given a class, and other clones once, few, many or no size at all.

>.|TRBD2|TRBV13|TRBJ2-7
TGTGCCAGCAGCTTACGGGGACTAGCATCCTACGAGCAGTACTTC
CASSLRGLASYEQYF
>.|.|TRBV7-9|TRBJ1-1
TGTGCCAGCAGCTTATATCCCTTAGGGGGGGCTTTCTTT
CASSLYPLGGAFF
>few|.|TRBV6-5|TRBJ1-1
TGTGCCAGCAGTTACTCCAAGGTCGGCACTGAAGCTTTCTTT
CASSYSKVGTEAFF
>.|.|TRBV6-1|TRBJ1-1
TGTGCCAGCATCCGGGACGGACGTAGGGAAGCTTTCTTT
CASIRDGRREAFF
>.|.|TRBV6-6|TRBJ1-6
TGTGCCAGCAGTTACGTAAGAAATTCACCCCTCCACTTT
CASSYVRNSPLHF
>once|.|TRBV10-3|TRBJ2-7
TGTGCCATCAGATTCGGGAGGGACAGCGAGGAGCAGTACTTC
CAIRFGRDSEEQYF
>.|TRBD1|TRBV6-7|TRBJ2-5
TGTGCCAGCAGTTACTCCCGGACAGGGTTTTTTATAGAGACCCAGTACTTC
CASSYSRTGFFIETQYF
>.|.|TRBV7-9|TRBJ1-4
TGTGCCAGCAGCTTAGCAGGCGCTAATGAAAAACTGTTTTTT
CASSLAGANEKLFF
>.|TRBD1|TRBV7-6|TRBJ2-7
TGTGCCAGCAGATCCAGGGGGAGAATCCTTAACGAGCAGTACTTC
CASRSRGRILNEQYF
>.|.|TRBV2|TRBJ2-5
TGTGCCAGCAGTCGGGGCGAGACCCAGTACTTC
CASSRGETQYF
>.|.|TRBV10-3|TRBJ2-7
TGTGCCATCAGTGAAGCTACCAGGGACGAGCAGTACTTC
CAISEATRDEQYF
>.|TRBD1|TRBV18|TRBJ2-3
TGTGCCAGCTCACAAGACAGGGACGGCACAGATACGCAGTATTTT
CASSQDRDGTDTQYF
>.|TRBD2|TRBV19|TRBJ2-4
TGTGCCAGTAGCCGGGGGGCTAGCGGGAGGGGGGCCAAAAACATTCAGTACTTC
CASSRGASGRGAKNIQYF
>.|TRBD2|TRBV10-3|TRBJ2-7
TGTGCCATCAGTGAGTCCACTAGCGGGAGTTACGAGCAGTACTTC
CAISESTSGSYEQYF
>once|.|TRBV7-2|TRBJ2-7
TGTGCCAGCAGCTTCGCCCTGGGGAACGAGCAGTACTTC
CASSFALGNEQYF
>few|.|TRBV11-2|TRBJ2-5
TGTGCCAGCAGCTTCCGTCTCATGGGAGTTAAGCCAGAGACCCAGTACTTC
CASSFRLMGVKPETQYF
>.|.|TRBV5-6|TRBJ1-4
TGTGCCACCCAAGCGGGGCTCAAGGAAAAACTGTTTTTT
CATQAGLKEKLFF
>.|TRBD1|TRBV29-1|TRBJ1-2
TGCAGCGACAGGGGCGTGAACTATGGCTACACCTTC
CSDRGVNYGYTF
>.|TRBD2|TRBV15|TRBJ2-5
TGTGCCACCAGCACCTCTAGCGGGGTGCAAGAGACCCAGTACTTC
CATSTSSGVQETQYF
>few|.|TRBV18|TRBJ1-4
TGTGCCAGCTCACCAATAATGGACAGCCAACTGTTTTTT
CASSPIMDSQLFF
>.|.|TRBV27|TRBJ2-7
TGTGCCAGCAGTGCGCAAGACAGGCTTCTAACCTACGAGCAGTACTTC
CASSAQDRLLTYEQYF
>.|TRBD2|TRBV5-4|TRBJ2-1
TGTGCCAGCAGCTTGGTATCCCCGCGCACTAGCGGAAACAATGAGCAGTTCTTC
CASSLVSPRTSGNNEQFF
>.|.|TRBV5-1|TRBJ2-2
TGCGCCAGCAGCTTTTCAGGGGAGAACGGGGAGCTGTTTTTT
CASSFSGENGELFF
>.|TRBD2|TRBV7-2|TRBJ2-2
TGTGCCAGCAGCTTAGTAGCGGGGGTGTCCGGGGAGCTGTTTTTT
CASSLVAGVSGELFF
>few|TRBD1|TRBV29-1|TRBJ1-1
TGCAGCGTTTATACCGGGACAGGGTTCCAAGCTTTCTTT
CSVYTGTGFQAFF
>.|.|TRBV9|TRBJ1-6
TGTGCCAGCAGCGGGGCAGGGCCTAATTCACCCCTCCACTTT
CASSGAGPNSPLHF
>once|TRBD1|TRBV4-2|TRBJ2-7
TGTGCCAGCAGCCAAGGGACAGGGACCTACGAGCAGTACTTC
CASSQGTGTYEQYF
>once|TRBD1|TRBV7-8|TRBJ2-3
TGTGCCAGCACTTGGGGCAGGGGGCCAGATACGCAGTATTTT
CASTWGRGPDTQYF
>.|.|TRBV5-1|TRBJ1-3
TGCGCCAGCAGCTTTAGTTTTGAAACAGCTGGAAACACCATATATTTT
CASSFSFETAGNTIYF
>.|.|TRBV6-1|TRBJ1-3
TGTGCCAGCAGCGATCCGACAGCTGGAAACACCATATATTTT
CASSDPTAGNTIYF
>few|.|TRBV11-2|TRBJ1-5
TGTGCCAGCAGCCGGGGGATAGGGCAGCCCCAGCATTTT
CASSRGIGQPQHF
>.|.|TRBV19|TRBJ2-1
TGTGCCAGTAGTATGGGGGCGACAGGAAAGAATGAGCAGTTCTTC
CASSMGATGKNEQFF
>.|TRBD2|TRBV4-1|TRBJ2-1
TGCGCCAGCAGCGGACAAGCGGGAGCTTCCTACAATGAGCAGTTCTTC
CASSGQAGASYNEQFF
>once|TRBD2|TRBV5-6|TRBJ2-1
TGTGCCAGCAGCGTGACTAGCCGGGAGCAGTTCTTC
CASSVTSREQFF
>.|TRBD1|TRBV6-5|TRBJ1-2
TGTGCCAGCAGTCCTCCGGGACAGGGATTTTATGGCTACACCTTC
CASSPPGQGFYGYTF
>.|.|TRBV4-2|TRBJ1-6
TGTGCCAGCAGCCAAGTTCACAGCAGTCTTAATTCACCCCTCCACTTT
CASSQVHSSLNSPLHF
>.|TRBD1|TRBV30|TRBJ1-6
TGTGCCTGGAAAGGGACAGGGAGTTCACCCCTCCACTTT
CAWKGTGSSPLHF
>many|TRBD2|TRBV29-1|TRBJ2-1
TGCAGCGTTCAACGGACTAGCGGGAGCGGGGATGAGCAGTTCTTC
CSVQRTSGSGDEQFF
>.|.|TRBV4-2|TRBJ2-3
TGTGCCAGCAGCCAAGGTCATGGCGCGAGGGGCACAGATACGCAGTATTTT
CASSQGHGARGTDTQYF
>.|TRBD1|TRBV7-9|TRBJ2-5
TGTGCCAGCAGCTCCCCCGGGGGACAGGGGGCTTGGGAGACCCAGTACTTC
CASSSPGGQGAWETQYF
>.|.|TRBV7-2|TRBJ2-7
TGTGCCAGCAGCCGCCCAGAGTCCTACGAGCAGTACTTC
CASSRPESYEQYF
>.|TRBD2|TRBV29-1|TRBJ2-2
TGCAGCGCTGGTAGGAGCGGGACCACCGGGGAGCTGTTTTTT
CSAGRSGTTGELFF
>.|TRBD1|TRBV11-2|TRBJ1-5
TGTGCCAGCAGCTCTGACAGGGGAGGTCAGCCCCAGCATTTT
CASSSDRGGQPQHF
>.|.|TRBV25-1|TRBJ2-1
TGTGCCAGCAGTGGGTACAATGAGCAGTTCTTC
CASSGYNEQFF
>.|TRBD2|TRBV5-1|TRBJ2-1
TGCGCCAGCAGCTGGGGGGGGACTAGCGGGTCATACAATGAGCAGTTCTTC
CASSWGGTSGSYNEQFF
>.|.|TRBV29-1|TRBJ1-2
TGCAGCGTCCGCAGGGACGGAGGCTACACCTTC
CSVRRDGGYTF
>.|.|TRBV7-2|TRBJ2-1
TGTGCCAGCAGCCCCGGTGGGACTCTTGCCTACAATGAGCAGTTCTTC
CASSPGGTLAYNEQFF
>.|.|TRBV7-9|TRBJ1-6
TGTGCCAGCAGCCACGACGGGGGTAATTCACCCCTCCACTTT
CASSHDGGNSPLHF
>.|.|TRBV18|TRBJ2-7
TGTGCCAGCTCACCTCTTGGCAACAGCGGATCCCTCCGCGAGCAGTACTTC
CASSPLGNSGSLREQYF
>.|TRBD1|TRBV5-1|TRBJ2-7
TGCGCCAGCAGCTTGGAGGGGGCAGGCGAGCAGTACTTC
CASSLEGAGEQYF
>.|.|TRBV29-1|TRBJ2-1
TGCAGCGTCACCCAGAACCTAGGGGAGCAGTTCTTC
CSVTQNLGEQFF
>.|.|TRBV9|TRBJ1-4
TGTGCCAGCAGCGCCCAGGGGACTAATGAAAAACTGTTTTTT
CASSAQGTNEKLFF
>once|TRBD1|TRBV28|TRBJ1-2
TGTGCCAGCAGTCAGACTTCAGGGGGAGGCTACACCTTC
CASSQTSGGGYTF
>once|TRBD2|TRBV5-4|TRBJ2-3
TGTGCCAGCAGCCGGACTAGCGGACCCACAGATACGCAGTATTTT
CASSRTSGPTDTQYF
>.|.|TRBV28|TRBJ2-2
TGTGCCAGCAGTTTCCCCGGGAGCGGCTCCGGGGAGCTGTTTTTT
CASSFPGSGSGELFF
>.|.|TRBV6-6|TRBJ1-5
TGTGCCAGCAGTCCGCAAAAACAGAGCAATCAGCCCCAGCATTTT
CASSPQKQSNQPQHF
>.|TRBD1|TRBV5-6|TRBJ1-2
TGTGCCAGCAGCAAGGACAGGGGGCCGTTGGGTGGCTACACCTTC
CASSKDRGPLGGYTF
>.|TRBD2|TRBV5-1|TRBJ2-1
TGCGCCAGCAGAAACCTAGCGGGAGTGGAGTATGAGCAGTTCTTC
CASRNLAGVEYEQFF
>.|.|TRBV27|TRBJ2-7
TGTGCCAGCAGTAGACCCGGGACGGGCTCCTACGAGCAGTACTTC
CASSRPGTGSYEQYF
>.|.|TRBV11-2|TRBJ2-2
TGTGCCACCAGCAGGGCTTATACCGGGGAGCTGTTTTTT
CATSRAYTGELFF